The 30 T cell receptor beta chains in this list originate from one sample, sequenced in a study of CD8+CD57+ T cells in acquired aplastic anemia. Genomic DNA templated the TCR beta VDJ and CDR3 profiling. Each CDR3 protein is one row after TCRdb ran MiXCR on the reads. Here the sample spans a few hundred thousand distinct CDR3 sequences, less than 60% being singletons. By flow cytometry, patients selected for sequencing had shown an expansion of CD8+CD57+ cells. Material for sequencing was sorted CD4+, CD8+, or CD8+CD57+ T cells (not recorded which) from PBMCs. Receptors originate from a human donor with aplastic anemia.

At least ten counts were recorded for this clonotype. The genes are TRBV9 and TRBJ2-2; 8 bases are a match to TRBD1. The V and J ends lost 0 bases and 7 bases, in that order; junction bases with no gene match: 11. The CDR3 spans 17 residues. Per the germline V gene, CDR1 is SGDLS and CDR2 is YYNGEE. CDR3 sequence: CASSVDSVTGGDGELFF. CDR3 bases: TGTGCCAGCAGCGTAGATAGCGTAACAGGGGGTGACGGGGAGCTGTTTTTT.

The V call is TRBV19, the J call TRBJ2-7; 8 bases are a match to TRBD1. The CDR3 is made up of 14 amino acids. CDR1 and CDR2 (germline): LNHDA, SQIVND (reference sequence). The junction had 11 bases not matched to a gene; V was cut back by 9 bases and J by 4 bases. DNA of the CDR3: TGTGCCAGCGCCCAGGGGGCCGGAGGATACGAGCAGTACTTC. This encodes CASAQGAGGYEQYF.

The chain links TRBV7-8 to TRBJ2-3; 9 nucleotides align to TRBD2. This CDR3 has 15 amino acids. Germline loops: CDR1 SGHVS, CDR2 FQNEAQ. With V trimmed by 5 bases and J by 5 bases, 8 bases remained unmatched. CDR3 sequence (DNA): TGTGCCAGCAGCACACCGGGACTAGCTGTAGATACGCAGTATTTT. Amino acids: CASSTPGLAVDTQYF.

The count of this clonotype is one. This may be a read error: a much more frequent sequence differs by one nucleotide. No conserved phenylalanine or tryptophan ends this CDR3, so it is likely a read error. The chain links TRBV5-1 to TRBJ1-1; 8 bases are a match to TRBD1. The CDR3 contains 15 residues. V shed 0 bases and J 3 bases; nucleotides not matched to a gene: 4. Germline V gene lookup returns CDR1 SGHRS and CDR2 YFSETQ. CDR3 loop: CASSLAGQGDTEAFS. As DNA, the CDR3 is TGCGCCAGCAGCTTGGCCGGACAGGGAGACACTGAAGCTTTCTCT.

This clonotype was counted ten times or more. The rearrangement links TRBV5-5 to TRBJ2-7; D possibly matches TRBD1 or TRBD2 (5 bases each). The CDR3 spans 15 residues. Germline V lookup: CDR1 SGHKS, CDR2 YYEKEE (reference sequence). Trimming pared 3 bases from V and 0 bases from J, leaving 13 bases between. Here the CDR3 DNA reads TGTGCCAGCAGCTATAGTGGTGGGGGCTCCTACGAGCAGTACTTC. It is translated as CASSYSGGGSYEQYF.

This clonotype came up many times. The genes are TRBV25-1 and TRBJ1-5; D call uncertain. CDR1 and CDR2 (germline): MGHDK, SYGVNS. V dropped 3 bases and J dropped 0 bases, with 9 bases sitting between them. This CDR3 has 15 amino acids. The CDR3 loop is CASSETVYSNQPQHF. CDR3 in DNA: TGTGCCAGCAGTGAGACGGTTTATAGCAATCAGCCCCAGCATTTT.

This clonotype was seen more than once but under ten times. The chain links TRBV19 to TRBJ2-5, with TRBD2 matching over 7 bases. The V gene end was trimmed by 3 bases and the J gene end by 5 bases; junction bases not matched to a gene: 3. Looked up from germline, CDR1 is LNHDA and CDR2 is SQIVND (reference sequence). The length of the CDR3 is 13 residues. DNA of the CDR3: TGTGCCAGTAGTATGAGCGGGGAGGAGACCCAGTACTTC. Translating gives CASSMSGEETQYF.

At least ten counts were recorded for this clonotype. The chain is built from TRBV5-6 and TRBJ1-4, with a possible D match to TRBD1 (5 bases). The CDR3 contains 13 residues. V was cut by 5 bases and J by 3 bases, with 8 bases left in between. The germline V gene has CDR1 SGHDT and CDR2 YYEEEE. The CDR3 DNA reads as TGTGCCAGCAGGACAGAGCCTAATGAAAAACTGTTTTTT. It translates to CASRTEPNEKLFF.

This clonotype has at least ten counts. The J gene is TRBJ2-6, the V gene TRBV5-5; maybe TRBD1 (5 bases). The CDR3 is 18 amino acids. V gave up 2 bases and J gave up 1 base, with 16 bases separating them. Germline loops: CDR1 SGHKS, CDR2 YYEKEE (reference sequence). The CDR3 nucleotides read TGTGCCAGCAGCTTATTATACCAGGGCGGTTCTGGGGCCAACGTCCTGACTTTC. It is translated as CASSLLYQGGSGANVLTF.

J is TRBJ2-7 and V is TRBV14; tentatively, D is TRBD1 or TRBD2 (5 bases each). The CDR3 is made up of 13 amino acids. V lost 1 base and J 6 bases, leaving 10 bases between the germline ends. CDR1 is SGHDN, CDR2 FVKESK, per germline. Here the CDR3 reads CASSQVTRGEQYF. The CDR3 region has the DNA TGTGCCAGCAGCCAAGTCACGAGGGGCGAGCAGTACTTC.

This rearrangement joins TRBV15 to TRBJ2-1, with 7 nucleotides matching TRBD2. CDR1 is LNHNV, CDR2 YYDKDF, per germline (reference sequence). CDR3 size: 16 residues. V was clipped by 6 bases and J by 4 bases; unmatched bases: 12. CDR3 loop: CATSGIGGGVYNEQFF. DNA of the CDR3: TGTGCCACCAGTGGGATCGGGGGAGGGGTTTACAATGAGCAGTTCTTC.

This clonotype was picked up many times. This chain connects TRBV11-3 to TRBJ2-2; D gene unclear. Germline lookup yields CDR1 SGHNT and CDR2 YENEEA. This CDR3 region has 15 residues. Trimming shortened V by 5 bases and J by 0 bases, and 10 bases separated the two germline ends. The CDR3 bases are TGTGCCAGCAGCGCGAGACAAACGAACACCGGGGAGCTGTTTTTT. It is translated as CASSARQTNTGELFF.

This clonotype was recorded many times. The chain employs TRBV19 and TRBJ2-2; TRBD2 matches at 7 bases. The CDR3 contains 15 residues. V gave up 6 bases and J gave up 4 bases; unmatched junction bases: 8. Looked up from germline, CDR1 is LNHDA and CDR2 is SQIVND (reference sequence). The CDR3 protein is CASSGGTSLTGELFF. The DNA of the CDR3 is TGTGCCAGTAGCGGGGGGACCTCACTCACCGGGGAGCTGTTTTTT.

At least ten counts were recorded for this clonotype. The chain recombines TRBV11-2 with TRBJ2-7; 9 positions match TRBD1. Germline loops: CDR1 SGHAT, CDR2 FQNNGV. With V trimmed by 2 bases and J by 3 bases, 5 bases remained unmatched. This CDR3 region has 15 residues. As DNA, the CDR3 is TGTGCCAGCAGCTTAATGGGACAGGGTTTCTACGAGCAGTACTTC. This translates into CASSLMGQGFYEQYF.

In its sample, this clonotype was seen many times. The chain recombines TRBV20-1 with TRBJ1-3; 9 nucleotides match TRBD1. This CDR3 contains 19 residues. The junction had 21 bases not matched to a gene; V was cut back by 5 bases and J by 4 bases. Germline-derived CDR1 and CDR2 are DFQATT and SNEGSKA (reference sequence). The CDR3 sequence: CSASTPGQGLGRLGNTIYF. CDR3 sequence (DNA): TGCAGTGCTTCTACTCCGGGACAGGGTCTCGGAAGGCTAGGAAACACCATATATTTT.

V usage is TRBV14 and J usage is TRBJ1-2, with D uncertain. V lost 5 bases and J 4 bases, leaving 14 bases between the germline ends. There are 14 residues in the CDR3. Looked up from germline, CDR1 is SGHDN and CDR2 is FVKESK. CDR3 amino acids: CASSEGNLGYGYTF. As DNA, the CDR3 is TGTGCCAGCAGCGAGGGCAACTTGGGCTATGGCTACACCTTC.

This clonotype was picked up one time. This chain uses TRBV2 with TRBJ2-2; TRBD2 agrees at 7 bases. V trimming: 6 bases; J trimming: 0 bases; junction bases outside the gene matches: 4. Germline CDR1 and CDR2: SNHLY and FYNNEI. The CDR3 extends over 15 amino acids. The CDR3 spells CASSRLASNTGELFF. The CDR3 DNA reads TGTGCCAGCAGCAGACTAGCTTCGAACACCGGGGAGCTGTTTTTT.

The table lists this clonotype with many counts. The CDR3 region has the DNA TGCAGCGTTGAGGTGGGGGCTAGCTCCTACGAGCAGTACTTC. This gives the protein CSVEVGASSYEQYF. The gene calls are TRBV29-1 and TRBJ2-7; a weak D match, TRBD1 (6 bases). Trimming shortened V by 3 bases and J by 0 bases, and 12 bases separated the two germline ends. This CDR3 has 14 amino acids. The germline V gene encodes CDR1 SQVTM and CDR2 ANQGSEA.

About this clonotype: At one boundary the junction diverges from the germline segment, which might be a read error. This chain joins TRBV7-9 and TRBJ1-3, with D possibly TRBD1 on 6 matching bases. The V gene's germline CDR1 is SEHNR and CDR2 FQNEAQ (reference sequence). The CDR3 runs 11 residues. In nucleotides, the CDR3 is TGTGCCAGCAGCGGTAAACAGGGTCTGAATTTT. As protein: CASSGKQGLNF. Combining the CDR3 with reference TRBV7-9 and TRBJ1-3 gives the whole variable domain DTGVSQNPRHKITKRGQNVTFRCDPISEHNRLYWYRQTLGQGPEFLTYFQNEAQLEKSRLLSDRFSAERPKGSFSTLEIQRTEQGDSAMYLCASSGKQGLNFGEGSWLTVV.

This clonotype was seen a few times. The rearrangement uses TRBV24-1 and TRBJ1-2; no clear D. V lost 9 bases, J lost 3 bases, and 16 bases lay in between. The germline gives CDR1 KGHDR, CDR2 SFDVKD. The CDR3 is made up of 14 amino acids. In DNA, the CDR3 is TGTGCCACCCAAGGGAGAAGGAACGACTATGGCTACACCTTC. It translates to CATQGRRNDYGYTF.

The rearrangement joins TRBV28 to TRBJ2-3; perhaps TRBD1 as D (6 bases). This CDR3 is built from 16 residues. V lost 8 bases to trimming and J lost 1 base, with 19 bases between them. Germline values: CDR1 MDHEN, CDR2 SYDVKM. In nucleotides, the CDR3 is TGTGCCAGCGGAGCTACAGGGCTAACTGGCACAGATACGCAGTATTTT. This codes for CASGATGLTGTDTQYF. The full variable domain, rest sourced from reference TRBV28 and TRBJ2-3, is DVKVTQSSRYLVKRTGEKVFLECVQDMDHENMFWYRQDPGLGLRLIYFSYDVKMKEKGDIPEGYSVSREKKERFSLILESASTNQTSMYLCASGATGLTGTDTQYFGPGTRLTVL.

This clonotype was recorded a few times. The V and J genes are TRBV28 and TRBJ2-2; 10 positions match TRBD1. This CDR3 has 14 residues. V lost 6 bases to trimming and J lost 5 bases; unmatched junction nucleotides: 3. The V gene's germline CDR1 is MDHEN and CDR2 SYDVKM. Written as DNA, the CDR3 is TGTGCCAGCAGCCGACAGGGGGCTACCGGGGAGCTGTTTTTT. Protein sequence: CASSRQGATGELFF.

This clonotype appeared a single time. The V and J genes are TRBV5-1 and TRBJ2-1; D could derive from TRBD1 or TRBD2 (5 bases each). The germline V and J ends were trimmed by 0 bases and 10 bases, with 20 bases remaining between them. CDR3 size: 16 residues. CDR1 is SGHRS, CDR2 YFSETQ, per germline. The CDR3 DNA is TGCGCCAGCAGCTTGGGAGGGGCCGGGGCTCCTCAGGAGCAGTTCTTC. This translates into CASSLGGAGAPQEQFF.

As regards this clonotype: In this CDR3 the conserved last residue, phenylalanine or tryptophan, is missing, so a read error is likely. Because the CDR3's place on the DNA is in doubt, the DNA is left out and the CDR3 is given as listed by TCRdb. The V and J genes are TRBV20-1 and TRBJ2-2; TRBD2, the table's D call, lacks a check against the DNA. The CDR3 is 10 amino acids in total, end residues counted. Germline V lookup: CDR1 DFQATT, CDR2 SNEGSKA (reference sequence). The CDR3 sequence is CSARRQGSLV.

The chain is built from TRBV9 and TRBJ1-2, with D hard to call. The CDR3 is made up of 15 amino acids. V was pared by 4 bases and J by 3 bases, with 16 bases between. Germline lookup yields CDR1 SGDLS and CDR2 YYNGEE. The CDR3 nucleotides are TGTGCCAGCAGCCACTGGGATCGGCAGCACTATGGCTACACCTTC. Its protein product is CASSHWDRQHYGYTF.

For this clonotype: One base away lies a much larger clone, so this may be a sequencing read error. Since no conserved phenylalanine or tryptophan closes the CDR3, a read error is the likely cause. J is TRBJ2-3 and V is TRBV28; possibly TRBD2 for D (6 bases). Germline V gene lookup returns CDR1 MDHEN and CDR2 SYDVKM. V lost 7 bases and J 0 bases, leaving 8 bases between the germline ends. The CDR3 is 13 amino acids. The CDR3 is CASKSGSTDTQYL. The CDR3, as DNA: TGTGCCAGCAAGAGCGGGAGCACAGATACGCAGTATCTT.

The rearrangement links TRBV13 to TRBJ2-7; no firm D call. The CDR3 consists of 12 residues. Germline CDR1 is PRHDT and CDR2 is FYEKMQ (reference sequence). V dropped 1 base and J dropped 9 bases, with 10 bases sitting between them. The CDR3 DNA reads TGTGCCAGCAGCTTAGATGGGGTGGGGCAGTACTTC. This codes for CASSLDGVGQYF. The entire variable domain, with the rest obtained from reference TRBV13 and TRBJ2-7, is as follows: AAGVIQSPRHLIKEKRETATLKCYPIPRHDTVYWYQQGPGQDPQFLISFYEKMQSDKGSIPDRFSAQQFSDYHSELNMSSLELGDSALYFCASSLDGVGQYFGPGTRLTVT.

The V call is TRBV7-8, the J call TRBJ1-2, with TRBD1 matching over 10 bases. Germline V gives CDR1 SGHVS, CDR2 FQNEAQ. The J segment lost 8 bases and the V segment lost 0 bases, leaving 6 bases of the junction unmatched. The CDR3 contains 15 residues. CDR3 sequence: CASSLARDRGWGYTF. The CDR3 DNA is TGTGCCAGCAGCTTAGCGCGGGACAGGGGTTGGGGCTACACCTTC.

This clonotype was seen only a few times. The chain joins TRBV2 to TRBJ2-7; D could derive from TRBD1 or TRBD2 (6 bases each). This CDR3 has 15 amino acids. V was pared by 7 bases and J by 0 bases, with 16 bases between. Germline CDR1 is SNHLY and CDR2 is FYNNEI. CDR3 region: CASTVWGASSYEQYF. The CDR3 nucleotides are TGTGCCAGCACGGTTTGGGGGGCGAGCTCCTACGAGCAGTACTTC.

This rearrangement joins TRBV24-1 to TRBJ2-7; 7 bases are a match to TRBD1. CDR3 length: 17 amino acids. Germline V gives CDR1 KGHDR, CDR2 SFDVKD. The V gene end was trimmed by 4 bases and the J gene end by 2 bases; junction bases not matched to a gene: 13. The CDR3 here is CATSESKGTEGPYEQYV. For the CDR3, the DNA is TGTGCCACCAGTGAATCTAAAGGGACAGAAGGCCCCTACGAGCAGTACGTC.